This T cell receptor (beta chain) comes out of a study of shared clonotypes between healthy human individuals. Study observations and caveats: Clonotypes shared by all four sorted-subset donors had higher generation probabilities than non-shared clonotypes. Naive subsets generally exceeded memory subsets in estimated richness.

The CDR3 consists of 15 residues. CDR1 and CDR2 (germline): SGDLS, YYNGEE. The V end lost 6 bases, the J end lost 1 base, and 16 bases lay between the germline ends. In the case of this clone: The antigen is unknown.

The repertoire was sequenced with immunoSEQ multiplex PCR; TCRdb's copy has only in-frame clones and lacks some. The table shows around 2.1 million clones, with around 93% occurring only once. It was CD45RO-negative cells, positively selected for CCR7, that made up naive CD8 cells, with terminally differentiated effector memory CD45RA+ cells excluded. The receptor was isolated from a young man in good health. Some clones in this sample may be carry-over from other donors' samples. The sequenced sample was naive CD8+ T cells from PBMCs. The J gene is TRBJ2-5, the V gene TRBV9; D may correspond to TRBD1 or TRBD2 (6 bases each). CDR3 region: CASNFYGGGQETQYF. DNA of the CDR3: TGTGCCAGCAATTTTTATGGAGGGGGCCAAGAGACCCAGTACTTC.